The entry below describes one T cell receptor (beta chain). Its antigen is still unknown. A much more abundant neighbour one base away suggests this may be a read error. The data are from a study of T-cell memory formation after mild COVID-19. Broader study findings: Contracting clones from day 15 to 85 showed balanced CD4/CD8; later expanders favored CD4+. Confirmation was lacking for SARS-CoV-2 specificity of second-wave clones that peaked on day 37.

The length of the CDR3 is 16 residues. Germline CDR1 MNHEY, CDR2 SVGAGI. The ends were cut back, 2 bases at V and 0 bases at J, with 11 bases in the middle. TCRdb called the 5' RACE reads again in MiXCR, with one record for every CDR3 protein. The sample holds around 340,000 distinct CDR3 sequences, 14% seen once. The sequence was obtained from a young man who had mild COVID-19 (a few samples of this study predate the infection). Cell type and time point are not known. Sequenced: PBMCs or a T cell subset sorted from them (not recorded which). The J gene is TRBJ2-4, the V gene TRBV6-5, with D perhaps matching TRBD2 (6 bases). The CDR3 spells CASSYKAGLAKNIQYF. CDR3 coding DNA: TGTGCCAGCAGTTACAAGGCGGGGCTAGCCAAAAACATTCAGTACTTC.